The next 10 T cell receptor beta chains were all read from a single sample in a study of T cell responses to AZD1222 COVID-19 vaccine. The table came from immunoSEQ multiplex PCR; TCRdb's copy has only in-frame clones and leaves some out. The repertoire has 99,000 or so clones, 85% to 95% of them found once; the top ten carry 4% to 5.5%. Sample: peripheral blood, taken on day 0 of AZD1222 vaccination. The receptors here all came from an adult in good health.

This chain links TRBV6-5 with TRBJ2-7; TRBD2 might be the D (6 bases). This CDR3 is built from 15 residues. Trimming cost V 0 bases and J 7 bases, with 16 bases left between them. Germline CDR1 is MNHEY and CDR2 is SVGAGI. As DNA, the CDR3 is TGTGCCAGCAGTTACTCGATGGGCCTTGCGGGGGAGCAGTACTTC. Protein sequence: CASSYSMGLAGEQYF.

The chain joins TRBV7-9 to TRBJ1-4; a weak D match, TRBD1 (5 bases). V was clipped by 5 bases and J by 3 bases, with 10 bases between them. CDR1 and CDR2 (germline): SEHNR, FQNEAQ (reference sequence). The CDR3 is 14 residues long. In nucleotides, the CDR3 is TGTGCCAGCAGCGAGCAGGGTCCTAATGAAAAACTGTTTTTT. Its protein product is CASSEQGPNEKLFF.

The chain employs TRBV28 and TRBJ2-5; 7 bases align to TRBD2. CDR1 and CDR2 (germline): MDHEN, SYDVKM. The CDR3 sequence is 13 residues long. Losses at the gene ends were 6 bases for V and 3 bases for J; bases not matched to a gene: 4. As DNA, the CDR3 is TGTGCCAGCAGCCCGCGGGGGAAAGAGACCCAGTACTTC. It translates to CASSPRGKETQYF.

The rearrangement uses TRBV5-1 and TRBJ1-4; a weak D match, TRBD1 (6 bases). The CDR3 spans 16 residues. V was shortened by 0 bases and J by 8 bases, with 17 bases between the two germline ends. CDR1 is SGHRS and CDR2 is YFSETQ in the germline V gene. DNA of the CDR3: TGCGCCAGCAGCTTGGGACCGAGACAGGCTGGAGAAAAACTGTTTTTT. Translation: CASSLGPRQAGEKLFF.

The gene calls are TRBV7-6 and TRBJ2-1; 13 bases line up with TRBD2. V lost 1 base and J lost 9; bases outside the gene matches: 15. The CDR3 length is 19 residues. Germline assignment: CDR1 SGHVS and CDR2 FNYEAQ. Written as DNA, the CDR3 is TGTGCCAGCAGCTTAGGGGGACTAGCGGGGCCCGCCCGGTCAGCTGAGCAGTTCTTC. Protein sequence: CASSLGGLAGPARSAEQFF.

This sequence joins TRBV7-8 and TRBJ1-6, with 8 bases fitting TRBD1. Germline loops: CDR1 SGHVS, CDR2 FQNEAQ. CDR3 length equals 16 residues. V lost 4 bases, J lost 7 bases, and 9 bases stayed unmatched. As DNA, the CDR3 is TGTGCCAGCAGCTCTAGTCATGCAGGGGGCAATTCACCCCTCCACTTT. Its protein is CASSSSHAGGNSPLHF.

This clone came up once. This chain links TRBV3-1 (or the pseudogene TRBV3-2) with TRBJ2-5; unclear D gene. The germline CDR1 and CDR2 sequences are LGHDT and YNNKEL (reference sequence). CDR3 length: 12 amino acids. The V gene lost 2 bases and the J gene lost 1 base, with 2 bases spanning the gap. In nucleotides, the CDR3 is TGTGCCAGCAGCCAAACCCAAGAGACCCAGTACTTC. Encoded protein: CASSQTQETQYF.

V and J are TRBV24-1 and TRBJ2-3; perhaps TRBD2 as D (5 bases). Trimming shortened V by 4 bases and J by 4 bases, and 20 bases separated the two germline ends. This CDR3 comprises 17 residues. Germline CDR1 and CDR2: KGHDR and SFDVKD. The CDR3: CATSDPRAEARADTQYF. The DNA for the CDR3 is TGTGCCACCAGTGACCCCCGCGCGGAGGCACGGGCAGATACGCAGTATTTT.

This chain joins TRBV7-3 and TRBJ2-1; 8 nucleotides agree with TRBD2. The CDR3 contains 15 residues. Germline CDR1 is SGHTA and CDR2 is FQGTGA. The V and J ends lost 0 bases and 9 bases, in that order; junction bases with no gene match: 7. The CDR3 nucleotides are TGTGCCAGCAGCTTAACTCTAACTGCGGGGGGTGAGCAGTTCTTC. It codes for CASSLTLTAGGEQFF.

The chain has TRBV4-1 and TRBJ2-3; D may match TRBD1 or TRBD2 (6 bases each). The germline V gene has CDR1 MGHRA and CDR2 YSYEKL. Trimming shortened V by 2 bases and J by 6 bases, and 15 bases separated the two germline ends. The CDR3 totals 15 residues. The CDR3 nucleotides read TGCGCCAGCAGCCAAATGGGGGGCCCAGCGGATACGCAGTATTTT. This codes for CASSQMGGPADTQYF.